This entry concerns a single T cell receptor (beta chain). No antigen is known for it. This entry comes from a study of CD8+CD57+ T cells in acquired aplastic anemia. Turning to the study itself: The average for DNA from sorted CD4+ and CD8+ cells was 3.2 ug.

The authors sequenced patients whose flow cytometry had shown CD8+CD57+ cell expansion. All patients had severe acquired aplastic anemia. General study points: No significant patient-versus-control difference appeared in CD8+ Simpson's diversity. Patients had about 31 CD8+ CDR3 sequences in common with controls (the shared set).

Template material for TCR beta VDJ and CDR3 profiling consisted of genomic DNA. TCRdb independently ran MiXCR on the reads; one entry per CDR3 protein. The table includes around 290,000 distinct CDR3 sequences, approximately 58% detected once. This clonotype was sampled from a human donor with aplastic anemia. The source material was sorted CD4+, CD8+, or CD8+CD57+ T cells (not recorded which) from PBMCs.

This CDR3 is CSGAGLAANEQFF. CDR3 in DNA: TGCAGTGGTGCGGGACTAGCGGCCAATGAGCAGTTCTTC. J is TRBJ2-1 and V is TRBV20-1; 11 nucleotides align to TRBD2. Germline V gene data show CDR1 as DFQATT and CDR2 as SNEGSKA (reference sequence). Unmatched junction bases numbered 5, after V lost 7 bases and J lost 6 bases. The length of the CDR3 is 13 residues.